The 18 T cell receptor beta chains below were found in one sample sequenced in a study of blood T cell repertoires in COVID-19. Libraries were prepared by immunoSEQ multiplex PCR; TCRdb keeps only in-frame clonotypes and omits some of them. The sample has around 54,000 clones, 90% seen once. Sequences were obtained from peripheral blood. The source of these receptors is a middle-aged woman with active COVID-19.

V and J are TRBV6-5 and TRBJ2-7, with 7 positions matching TRBD2. The CDR3 extends over 15 amino acids. J was trimmed by 5 bases and V by 4 bases; bases with no gene match: 11. The germline V gene has CDR1 MNHEY and CDR2 SVGAGI. DNA for the CDR3: TGTGCCAGCAGTTGTGGAAAGCGGGGACCGGACGAGCAGTACTTC. Translation gives CASSCGKRGPDEQYF.

The chain links TRBV6-2 or TRBV6-3 to TRBJ2-1, with 10 bases identical to TRBD1. J was trimmed by 0 bases and V by 2 bases; bases with no gene match: 13. Germline CDR1 reads MNHEY; CDR2 reads SVGEGT. The CDR3 is made up of 20 amino acids. The CDR3, as DNA: TGTGCCAGCAGTTACGATCGACAGGGGGCAGCTACAAGCTCCTACAATGAGCAGTTCTTC. It encodes CASSYDRQGAATSSYNEQFF.

The CDR3 DNA reads TGTGCCAGCAGCCAGGCACCGGGACTAGTGTCCCTTGAGCAGTTCTTC. It encodes CASSQAPGLVSLEQFF. The chain is built from TRBV3-1 (or the pseudogene TRBV3-2) and TRBJ2-1, with 8 bases lining up with TRBD2. This CDR3 has 16 residues. V dropped 3 bases and J dropped 9; count of bases not matched to a gene: 13. Germline V gene lookup returns CDR1 LGHDT and CDR2 YNNKEL (reference sequence).

The chain recombines TRBV7-2 with TRBJ1-3; D remains unclear. The germline V gene encodes CDR1 SGHTA and CDR2 FQGNSA. CDR3 size: 15 residues. V lost 0 bases and J 0 bases, leaving 6 bases between the germline ends. In nucleotides, the CDR3 is TGTGCCAGCAGCTTAGCGGAGGGCTCTGGAAACACCATATATTTT. Translated, it gives CASSLAEGSGNTIYF.

The chain has TRBV7-2 and TRBJ1-1, with 7 bases aligning to TRBD1. V trimming: 8 bases; J trimming: 4 bases; junction bases outside the gene matches: 10. This CDR3 has 14 amino acids. The germline V gene encodes CDR1 SGHTA and CDR2 FQGNSA. CDR3 nucleotide sequence: TGTGCCAGCGCTACACAGGGGTTCGGCACTGAAGCTTTCTTT. Translation: CASATQGFGTEAFF.

This clone was counted between two and nine times. The genes are TRBV30 and TRBJ1-6; 7 nucleotides match TRBD1. J gave up 5 bases and V 0 bases, and 13 bases lay outside the gene matches. The germline V gene has CDR1 GTSNPN and CDR2 SVGIG (reference sequence). This CDR3 spans 18 amino acids. The CDR3 nucleotides are TGTGCCTGGAGTGTACGGGACAGCGGCTTCGCCAATAATTCACCCCTCCACTTT. Protein product: CAWSVRDSGFANNSPLHF. Combining the CDR3 with reference TRBV30 and TRBJ1-6 gives the whole variable domain SQTIHQWPATLVQPVGSPLSLECTVEGTSNPNLYWYRQAAGRGLQLLFYSVGIGQISSEVPQNLSASRPQDRQFILSSKKLLLSDSGFYLCAWSVRDSGFANNSPLHFGNGTRLTVT.

The rearrangement links TRBV7-9 to TRBJ2-7, with D possibly being TRBD1 (6 bases). Trimming stripped 4 bases from V and 0 bases from J, with 13 bases between. The germline CDR1 and CDR2 sequences are SEHNR and FQNEAQ (reference sequence). CDR3 length: 15 residues. The CDR3, as DNA: TGTGCCAGCAGCTCGAGCGACAGGAGCTCCTACGAGCAGTACTTC. Translating gives CASSSSDRSSYEQYF.

The chain employs TRBV2 and TRBJ2-5, with 8 bases matching TRBD1. Germline CDR1 is SNHLY and CDR2 is FYNNEI. This CDR3 is 17 amino acids long. V shed 6 bases and J 2 bases; nucleotides not matched to a gene: 14. DNA of the CDR3: TGTGCCAGCAGCGACAGGGGCTTCACGAGGGGGCAAGAGACCCAGTACTTC. Protein: CASSDRGFTRGQETQYF.

The V call is TRBV12-3 or TRBV12-4, the J call TRBJ1-3; D is uncertain. This CDR3 comprises 13 residues. V lost 5 bases to trimming and J lost 0 bases, with 5 bases between them. As DNA, the CDR3 is TGTGCCAGCAGTACCAGCTCTGGAAACACCATATATTTT. This translates into CASSTSSGNTIYF.

V usage is TRBV7-9 and J usage is TRBJ2-5, with D perhaps TRBD2 (6 bases). The CDR3 consists of 15 residues. Trimming left V 5 bases short and J 5 bases short, with 18 bases between. Germline V gene lookup returns CDR1 SEHNR and CDR2 FQNEAQ (reference sequence). Written as DNA, the CDR3 is TGTGCCAGCAGCCGGGTGGTACGCGCGGGGGAGACCCAGTACTTC. This encodes CASSRVVRAGETQYF.

The rearrangement uses TRBV11-3 and TRBJ2-2; no definite D call. Deletions cut 1 base from V and 1 base from J, with 4 bases between. CDR3 length equals 14 residues. CDR1 and CDR2 from the germline V gene are SGHNT and YENEEA. CDR3: CASSLGQNTGELFF. The CDR3, as DNA: TGTGCCAGCAGCTTAGGTCAGAACACCGGGGAGCTGTTTTTT.

The chain is built from TRBV7-8 and TRBJ1-1; D is perhaps TRBD1 (5 bases). Germline values: CDR1 SGHVS, CDR2 FQNEAQ. V gave up 6 bases and J gave up 4 bases, with 18 bases separating them. There are 15 residues in the CDR3. The CDR3 loop is CASRLAGGAGTEAFF. The CDR3, as DNA: TGTGCCAGCAGGTTGGCGGGAGGGGCTGGCACTGAAGCTTTCTTT.

This chain uses TRBV19 with TRBJ1-2; TRBD1 aligns across 7 bases. The germline V gene encodes CDR1 LNHDA and CDR2 SQIVND (reference sequence). V lost 7 bases, J lost 5 bases, and 10 bases stayed unmatched. The length of the CDR3 is 14 residues. As DNA, the CDR3 is TGTGCCAGTAAACAACAGGGGAGCCATTATGGCTACACCTTC. Residues: CASKQQGSHYGYTF.

The rearrangement joins TRBV3-1 (or the pseudogene TRBV3-2) to TRBJ2-1, with TRBD2 identical over 8 bases. V lost 4 bases to trimming and J lost 6 bases; unmatched junction nucleotides: 11. The CDR3 contains 16 residues. CDR1 LGHDT and CDR2 YNNKEL come from the germline V gene (reference sequence). The CDR3 coding sequence is TGTGCCAGCAGCCTCATCGGGGGGGCCGGTGGCAATGAGCAGTTCTTC. Translating it yields CASSLIGGAGGNEQFF.

The rearrangement joins TRBV28 to TRBJ1-6; the D gene is possibly TRBD1 (6 bases). The V end was cut by 5 bases, the J end by 10 bases, with 15 bases between. CDR3 size: 14 residues. Germline values: CDR1 MDHEN, CDR2 SYDVKM. CDR3 sequence (DNA): TGTGCCAGCAGTCTCACAGGGCTGGGCTCACCCCTCCACTTT. It encodes CASSLTGLGSPLHF.

This chain uses TRBV5-1 with TRBJ1-2; tentative D call: TRBD1 (6 bases). There are 13 residues in the CDR3. Looked up from germline, CDR1 is SGHRS and CDR2 is YFSETQ. The V gene lost 2 bases and the J gene lost 8 bases, with 13 bases spanning the gap. Written as DNA, the CDR3 is TGCGCCAGCAGCTTACAGGGTGGAGAAGGCTACACCTTC. Its protein product is CASSLQGGEGYTF.

This chain joins TRBV30 and TRBJ1-1; D is unresolved. V was pared by 6 bases and J by 0 bases, with 17 bases between. Germline loops: CDR1 GTSNPN, CDR2 SVGIG (reference sequence). The CDR3 is 15 residues long. DNA for the CDR3: TGTGCCTGTACCACCAACACAAACATGAACACTGAAGCTTTCTTT. It specifies CACTTNTNMNTEAFF.

This clone was observed a few times. The DNA of the CDR3 is TGTGCCAGCAGAACTAGCGGACCCATCGGCGGGGAGCTGTTTTTT. Amino acid sequence: CASRTSGPIGGELFF. The J gene is TRBJ2-2, the V gene TRBV27, with 8 nucleotides matching TRBD2. This CDR3 contains 15 residues. Trimming cost V 6 bases and J 7 bases; bases outside gene matches: 10. In germline, CDR1 is MNHEY, CDR2 SMNVEV (reference sequence).